The 16 T cell receptor beta chains listed next were all sequenced from one sample in a study of blood T cell repertoires in COVID-19. Using immunoSEQ multiplex PCR, the repertoire was profiled, and TCRdb retains in-frame clones only, with some absent. The sample has roughly 200,000 clones; approximately 89% are singletons. What was sequenced was PBMCs or T cells enriched from blood (not recorded which). The source is a man in his forties who had recovered from COVID-19.

V is TRBV2 and J is TRBJ2-7; 7 nucleotides agree with TRBD1. CDR1 SNHLY and CDR2 FYNNEI come from the germline V gene. Unmatched junction bases numbered 13, after V lost 4 bases and J lost 4 bases. This CDR3 has 16 residues. The CDR3 nucleotides are TGTGCCAGCAGTGCCGTGCAGGTGACAGGGTCGTACGAGCAGTACTTC. Translation gives CASSAVQVTGSYEQYF.

This chain connects TRBV25-1 to TRBJ2-7; 8 bases are shared with TRBD1. The CDR3 totals 16 residues. V lost 4 bases to trimming and J lost 6 bases; unmatched junction nucleotides: 14. Germline lookup yields CDR1 MGHDK and CDR2 SYGVNS. The CDR3 protein is CASSGPVGQGALEQYF. The CDR3 nucleotides are TGTGCCAGCAGTGGGCCGGTCGGGCAGGGGGCTCTCGAGCAGTACTTC.

The J gene is TRBJ1-1, the V gene TRBV5-5; possible D gene TRBD1, 5 bases. The V end was cut by 0 bases, the J end by 4 bases, with 10 bases between. CDR1 and CDR2 from the germline V gene are SGHKS and YYEKEE (reference sequence). This CDR3 comprises 14 residues. In nucleotides, the CDR3 is TGTGCCAGCAGCTTGGTGGGCAGGGCCACTGAAGCTTTCTTT. This translates into CASSLVGRATEAFF.

The chain is built from TRBV6-1 and TRBJ2-7, with 9 bases matching TRBD1. V dropped 2 bases and J dropped 6; count of bases not matched to a gene: 11. Germline values: CDR1 MNHNS, CDR2 SASEGT. The CDR3 has 16 amino acids. The DNA of the CDR3 is TGTGCCAGCAGTGAAAGGTCCGGGACAGGGTGGGTCGAGCAGTACTTC. Translating gives CASSERSGTGWVEQYF.

J is TRBJ1-2 and V is TRBV29-1, with D maybe TRBD1 (5 bases). Trimming removed 3 bases from V and 7 bases from J, with 9 bases in between. Germline CDR1 is SQVTM and CDR2 is ANQGSEA. The CDR3 totals 11 residues. The CDR3 spells CSVDNQGGYTF. The CDR3 region has the DNA TGCAGCGTTGATAACCAGGGTGGCTACACCTTC.

The chain uses TRBV28 and TRBJ1-1, with 7 bases aligning to TRBD1. The CDR3 is made up of 14 amino acids. The V segment lost 6 bases and the J segment 2 bases; nucleotides outside the gene matches: 6. The V gene's germline CDR1 is MDHEN and CDR2 SYDVKM. The CDR3 nucleotides are TGTGCCAGCAGCCGGGACAGACGAAACACTGAAGCTTTCTTT. Encoded protein: CASSRDRRNTEAFF.

V gene TRBV30 combines with J gene TRBJ1-5; tentatively, D is TRBD1 (6 bases). CDR1 and CDR2 (germline): GTSNPN, SVGIG (reference sequence). V was shortened by 2 bases and J by 1 base, with 12 bases between the two germline ends. The CDR3 totals 15 residues. The CDR3 loop reads CAWSRRGGSNQPQHF. CDR3 nucleotide sequence: TGTGCCTGGAGTCGGAGGGGGGGAAGCAATCAGCCCCAGCATTTT.

This chain links TRBV6-1 with TRBJ1-2; 11 bases agree with TRBD1. In germline, CDR1 is MNHNS, CDR2 SASEGT. This CDR3 is built from 13 residues. The V and J ends lost 3 bases and 8 bases, in that order; junction bases with no gene match: 2. CDR3 in amino acids: CASSDRDRGGYTF. The DNA for the CDR3 is TGTGCCAGCAGTGACAGGGACAGGGGGGGCTACACCTTC.

This chain links TRBV2 with TRBJ1-3, with D possibly TRBD1 on 5 matching bases. The CDR3 runs 15 residues. Looked up from germline, CDR1 is SNHLY and CDR2 is FYNNEI. Trimming left V 8 bases short and J 0 bases short, with 14 bases between. The CDR3 here is CASGAIRGSGNTIYF. The CDR3 DNA follows: TGTGCCAGCGGCGCGATTAGGGGCTCTGGAAACACCATATATTTT.

The V call is TRBV2, the J call TRBJ2-1; the D gene is possibly TRBD2 (5 bases). CDR3 length equals 15 residues. V was clipped by 0 bases and J by 5 bases, with 11 bases between them. Germline loops: CDR1 SNHLY, CDR2 FYNNEI. DNA for the CDR3: TGTGCCAGCAGTGAAGCAGGCGGGCCGCACAATGAGCAGTTCTTC. Translated, it gives CASSEAGGPHNEQFF.

This rearrangement joins TRBV20-1 to TRBJ2-3; 9 nucleotides agree with TRBD2. There are 15 residues in the CDR3. V gave up 3 bases and J gave up 3 bases; unmatched junction bases: 7. Per the germline V gene, CDR1 is DFQATT and CDR2 is SNEGSKA (reference sequence). CDR3 bases: TGCAGTGCTAGTGGTAGCGGGAGCGTAACAGATACGCAGTATTTT. Protein sequence: CSASGSGSVTDTQYF.

The chain combines TRBV23-1 with TRBJ2-7; the D gene is possibly TRBD1 (6 bases). TRBV23-1 is an open reading frame whose function is uncertain. This CDR3 region has 15 residues. The ends were cut back, 8 bases at V and 5 bases at J, with 22 bases in the middle. The CDR3 DNA reads TGCGCCAGCCCCAATACAGGGTCGCAGGGTGACGAGCAGTACTTC. Amino acid sequence: CASPNTGSQGDEQYF.

J is TRBJ2-3 and V is TRBV28, with TRBD1 matching over 11 bases. CDR1 MDHEN and CDR2 SYDVKM come from the germline V gene. CDR3 length: 17 amino acids. J was trimmed by 5 bases and V by 3 bases; bases with no gene match: 10. In DNA form, the CDR3 reads TGTGCCAGCAGTTTTGTCCCCCGGGACAGGGGGGGAGATACGCAGTATTTT. Protein product: CASSFVPRDRGGDTQYF. Full variable domain (outside the CDR3, taken from reference TRBV28 and TRBJ2-3): DVKVTQSSRYLVKRTGEKVFLECVQDMDHENMFWYRQDPGLGLRLIYFSYDVKMKEKGDIPEGYSVSREKKERFSLILESASTNQTSMYLCASSFVPRDRGGDTQYFGPGTRLTVL.

The rearrangement uses TRBV3-1 (or the pseudogene TRBV3-2) and TRBJ1-3, with TRBD1 matching over 8 bases. V lost 2 bases and J lost 4; bases outside the gene matches: 4. CDR1 is LGHDT and CDR2 is YNNKEL in the germline V gene (reference sequence). The CDR3 is 15 amino acids. The CDR3 region has the DNA TGTGCCAGCAGCCAAAGCAGGGACAGGGGAAACACCATATATTTT. Amino acids: CASSQSRDRGNTIYF.

The CDR3 region is CASSEGRNTGELFF. Here the CDR3 DNA reads TGTGCCAGCAGTGAAGGGAGGAACACCGGGGAGCTGTTTTTT. This chain joins TRBV6-1 and TRBJ2-2; D is undetermined. V was pared by 1 base and J by 1 base, with 4 bases between. The CDR3 covers 14 residues. Looked up from germline, CDR1 is MNHNS and CDR2 is SASEGT.

This CDR3 reads CASSLMTDHRYEQYF. The CDR3 region has the DNA TGTGCCAGCAGCTTAATGACAGATCACCGCTACGAGCAGTACTTC. This rearrangement joins TRBV7-6 to TRBJ2-7, with a tentative D call TRBD1 (5 bases). This CDR3 is 15 amino acids long. V was cut by 2 bases and J by 3 bases, with 14 bases left in between. Germline V gene sequence: CDR1 SGHVS, CDR2 FNYEAQ.